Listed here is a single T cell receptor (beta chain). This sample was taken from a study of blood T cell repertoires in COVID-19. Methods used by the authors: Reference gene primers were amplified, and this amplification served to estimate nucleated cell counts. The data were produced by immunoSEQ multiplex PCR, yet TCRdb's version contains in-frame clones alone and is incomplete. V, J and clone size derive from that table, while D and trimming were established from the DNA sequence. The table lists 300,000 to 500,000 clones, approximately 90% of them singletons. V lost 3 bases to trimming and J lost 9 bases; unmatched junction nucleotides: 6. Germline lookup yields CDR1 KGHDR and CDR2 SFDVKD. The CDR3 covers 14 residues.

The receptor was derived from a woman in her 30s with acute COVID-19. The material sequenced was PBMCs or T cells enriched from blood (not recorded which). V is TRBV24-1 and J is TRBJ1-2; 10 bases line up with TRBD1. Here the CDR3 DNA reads TGTGCCACCAGTGATCCTGGACAGGGGGTGAGCTACACCTTC. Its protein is CATSDPGQGVSYTF.